Below, one TCR beta chain is given with its context. Antigen unknown. The sample's treatment: around 19 received Ad26.COV2.S at low or high dose, single or two shots; 5 received placebo; per-sample allocation not given. After the first vaccine or placebo injection, samples were drawn on day 63. Aged 18-55 years, donor was enrolled in Boston in 2020. What was given as vaccine was an Ad26 vector encoding Wuhan-strain SARS-CoV-2 spike. The data are from a study of Ad26.COV2.S vaccination and SARS-CoV-2 variants. Study information: Dosing was one shot or two shots 56 days apart. Notes on the study in general: Compared with placebo recipients, vaccine recipients had higher spike-specific TCR breadth.

Profiled with immunoSEQ multiplex PCR; TCRdb holds only in-frame clones, not every one. Here the sample spans roughly 420,000 clones, 88% being singletons. V gave up 1 base and J gave up 0 bases, with 14 bases separating them. This CDR3 is 16 amino acids long. The sequenced sample was peripheral blood, obtained in a trial of Ad26.COV2.S vaccine versus placebo. The chain has TRBV5-3 and TRBJ2-7, with D unclear. TRBV5-3 has ORF status, its function being uncertain. The sequence was obtained from a person aged 18 to 59 who received the Ad26.COV2.S COVID-19 vaccine or a placebo. The chain's CDR3 is CARSLRLAASSYEQYF. DNA for the CDR3: TGTGCCAGAAGCTTGCGTCTGGCAGCTAGCTCCTACGAGCAGTACTTC.